This paragraph reports one TCR beta chain. This sample was taken from a study of shared T cell receptors in the human thymus. The table came from immunoSEQ multiplex PCR; TCRdb's copy has only in-frame clones and leaves some out. The sample has roughly 700,000 clones, over 75% seen once. This CDR3 comprises 14 residues. From germline, CDR1 is LGHNA and CDR2 YNFKEQ. J gave up 5 bases and V 1 base, and 3 bases lay outside the gene matches. These same data were also listed under a study on human thymus T cells. According to that study: All donors were healthy Finnish infants who were undergoing corrective surgery to treat congenital heart defects. In corrective heart surgery, resections were taken, and these provided the thymus tissue. An apparent bias in V and J gene usage was seen in thymic and blood repertoires. Highly overlapping thymic repertoires among unrelated individuals were reported in related research.

Sample: thymocytes. This rearrangement joins TRBV4-2 to TRBJ2-3; 7 bases agree with TRBD2. This clonotype was obtained from a boy younger than two with a congenital heart defect. CDR3 amino acids: CASSQAREIDTQYF. In nucleotides, the CDR3 is TGTGCCAGCAGCCAAGCGCGGGAGATAGATACGCAGTATTTT.